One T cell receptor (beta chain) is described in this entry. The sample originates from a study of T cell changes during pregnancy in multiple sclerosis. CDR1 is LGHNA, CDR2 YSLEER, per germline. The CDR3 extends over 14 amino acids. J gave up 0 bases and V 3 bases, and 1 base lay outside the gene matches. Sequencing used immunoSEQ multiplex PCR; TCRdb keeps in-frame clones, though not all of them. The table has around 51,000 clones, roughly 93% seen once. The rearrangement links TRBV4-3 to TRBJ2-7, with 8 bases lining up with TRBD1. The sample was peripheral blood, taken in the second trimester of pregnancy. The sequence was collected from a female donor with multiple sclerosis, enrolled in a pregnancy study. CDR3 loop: CASSQDRASYEQYF. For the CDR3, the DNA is TGCGCCAGCAGCCAGGACAGGGCCTCCTACGAGCAGTACTTC.